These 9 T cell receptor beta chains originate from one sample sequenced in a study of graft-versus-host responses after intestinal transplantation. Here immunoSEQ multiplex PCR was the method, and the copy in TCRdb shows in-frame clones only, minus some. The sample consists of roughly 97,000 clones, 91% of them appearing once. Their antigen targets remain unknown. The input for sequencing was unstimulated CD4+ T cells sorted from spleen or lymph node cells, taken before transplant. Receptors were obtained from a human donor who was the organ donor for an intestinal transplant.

The CDR3: CASSFDLRTEAFF. The CDR3 DNA reads TGTGCCAGCAGCTTCGATCTAAGAACTGAAGCTTTCTTT. The rearrangement joins TRBV7-3 to TRBJ1-1; no firm D call. From germline, CDR1 is SGHTA and CDR2 FQGTGA. This CDR3 has 13 amino acids. Deletions cut 3 bases from V and 5 bases from J, with 10 bases between.

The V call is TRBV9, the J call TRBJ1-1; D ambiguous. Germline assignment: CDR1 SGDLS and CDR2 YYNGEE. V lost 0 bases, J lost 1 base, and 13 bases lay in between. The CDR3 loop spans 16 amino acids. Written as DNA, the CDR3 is TGTGCCAGCAGCGTAGGTGCGCCTACCACGAACACTGAAGCTTTCTTT. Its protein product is CASSVGAPTTNTEAFF.

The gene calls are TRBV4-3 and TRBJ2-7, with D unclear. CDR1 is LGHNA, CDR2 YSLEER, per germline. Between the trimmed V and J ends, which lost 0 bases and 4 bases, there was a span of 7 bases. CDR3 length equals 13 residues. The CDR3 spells CASSQDLRYEQYF. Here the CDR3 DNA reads TGCGCCAGCAGCCAAGATCTTCGGTACGAGCAGTACTTC.

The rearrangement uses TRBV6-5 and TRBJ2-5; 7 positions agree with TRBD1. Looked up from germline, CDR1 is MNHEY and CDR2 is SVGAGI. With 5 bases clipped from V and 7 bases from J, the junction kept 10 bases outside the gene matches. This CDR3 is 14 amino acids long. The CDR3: CASSEGTAPGTQYF. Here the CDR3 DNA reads TGTGCCAGCAGTGAAGGGACAGCCCCTGGGACCCAGTACTTC.

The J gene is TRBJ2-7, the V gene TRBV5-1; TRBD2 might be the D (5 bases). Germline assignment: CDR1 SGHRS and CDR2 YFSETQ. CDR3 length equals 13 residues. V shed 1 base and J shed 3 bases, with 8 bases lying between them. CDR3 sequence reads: CASSLPGNYEQYF. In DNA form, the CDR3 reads TGCGCCAGCAGCTTGCCCGGGAACTACGAGCAGTACTTC.

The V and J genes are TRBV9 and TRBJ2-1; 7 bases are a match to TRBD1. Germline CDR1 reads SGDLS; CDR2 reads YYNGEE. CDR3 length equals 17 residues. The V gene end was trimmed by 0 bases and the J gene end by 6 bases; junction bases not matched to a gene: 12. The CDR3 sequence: CASSVDIDRDGGNEQFF. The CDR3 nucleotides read TGTGCCAGCAGCGTAGATATCGACAGGGATGGTGGCAATGAGCAGTTCTTC.

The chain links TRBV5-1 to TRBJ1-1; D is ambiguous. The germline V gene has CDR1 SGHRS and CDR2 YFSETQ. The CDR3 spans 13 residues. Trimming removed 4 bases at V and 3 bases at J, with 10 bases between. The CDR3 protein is CASSHPGDTEAFF. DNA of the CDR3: TGCGCCAGCAGCCATCCGGGAGACACTGAAGCTTTCTTT.

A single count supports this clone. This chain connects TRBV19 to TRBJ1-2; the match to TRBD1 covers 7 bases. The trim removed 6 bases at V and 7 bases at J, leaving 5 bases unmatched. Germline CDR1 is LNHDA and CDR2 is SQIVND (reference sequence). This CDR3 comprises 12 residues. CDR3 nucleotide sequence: TGTGCCAGTAGCGTCAGGGGGTCTGGCTACACCTTC. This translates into CASSVRGSGYTF.

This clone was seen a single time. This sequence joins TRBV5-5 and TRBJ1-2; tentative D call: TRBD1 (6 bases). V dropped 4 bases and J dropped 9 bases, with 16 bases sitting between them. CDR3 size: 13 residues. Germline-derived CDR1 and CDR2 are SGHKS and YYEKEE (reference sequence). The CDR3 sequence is CASSLQGARSYTF. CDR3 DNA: TGTGCCAGCAGCCTACAGGGAGCTCGAAGCTACACCTTC.